Shown below are 8 T cell receptor beta chains from a single sample sequenced in a study of spatial heterogeneity in lung cancer. The sample's time point: sample taken at primary tumor resection. TCRdb re-called the 5' RACE reads through MiXCR, storing one row per CDR3 protein. The sample lists roughly 3,500 distinct CDR3 sequences, around 3.5% occurring once. The sample in question was lung tissue, obtained at surgery. The receptors originated from a human donor with early-stage non-small cell lung cancer.

By its share, this clonotype is medium-sized. The library was built for alpha chains, so this beta chain is an off-target read and its size means little. The CDR3 region has the DNA TGTGCCAGCACCCTCTTAGGGGCGGGGCCGGGGGATGAGCAGTTCTTC. This translates into CASTLLGAGPGDEQFF. The chain carries TRBV2 and TRBJ2-1, with a tentative D call TRBD2 (6 bases). Germline V gene lookup returns CDR1 SNHLY and CDR2 FYNNEI. The CDR3 consists of 16 residues. Between the trimmed V and J ends, which lost 7 bases and 8 bases, there was a span of 24 bases.

Many counts were recorded for this clonotype. This beta chain is an unintended read in a library built for alpha chains; its size means little. The chain links TRBV6-5 to TRBJ2-5; no reliable D call. The ends were cut back, 6 bases at V and 5 bases at J, with 10 bases in the middle. The CDR3 runs to 12 residues. Germline CDR1 is MNHEY and CDR2 is SVGAGI. This CDR3 reads CASSPVGETQYF. Written as DNA, the CDR3 is TGTGCCAGCAGCCCAGTGGGGGAGACCCAGTACTTC.

In its sample, this clonotype ranks as medium-sized. The library was prepared for alpha chains; this beta chain is a stray read, so its frequency means little. This chain joins TRBV20-1 and TRBJ2-5; D tentatively reads TRBD1 or TRBD2 (5 bases each). Trimming left V 0 bases short and J 1 base short, with 15 bases between. This CDR3 is built from 16 residues. The germline CDR1 and CDR2 sequences are DFQATT and SNEGSKA (reference sequence). The CDR3 protein is CSARDAGRPPQETQYF. The CDR3 DNA is TGCAGTGCTAGAGATGCAGGGAGACCCCCCCAAGAGACCCAGTACTTC.

This clonotype was seen at least ten times. This beta chain is an unintended read in a library built for alpha chains; its size means little. The chain uses TRBV24-1 and TRBJ2-1, with D perhaps matching TRBD2 (5 bases). The CDR3 runs to 15 residues. Trimming cost V 4 bases and J 3 bases, with 12 bases left between them. Germline lookup yields CDR1 KGHDR and CDR2 SFDVKD. The DNA for the CDR3 is TGTGCCACCAGTGACCCTTTAGGGAGCTACAATGAGCAGTTCTTC. This codes for CATSDPLGSYNEQFF.

This clonotype was picked up many times. Little can be read into the size of this beta chain, an off-target read in a library designed for alpha chains. The chain has TRBV7-2 and TRBJ2-4, with D perhaps TRBD1 (6 bases). Germline CDR1 reads SGHTA; CDR2 reads FQGNSA. Trimming pared 6 bases from V and 0 bases from J, leaving 12 bases between. The CDR3 consists of 15 residues. The CDR3 protein is CASRGGQLAKNIQYF. CDR3 nucleotide sequence: TGTGCCAGCAGGGGTGGACAGCTAGCCAAAAACATTCAGTACTTC.

This clonotype was recorded many times. Because this beta chain is a stray read in a library intended to capture alpha chains, its abundance should not be given much weight. V usage is TRBV19 and J usage is TRBJ2-5; a possible D gene is TRBD1 (5 bases). The CDR3 consists of 15 residues. Looked up from germline, CDR1 is LNHDA and CDR2 is SQIVND (reference sequence). The V end lost 6 bases, the J end lost 0 bases, and 14 bases lay between the germline ends. For the CDR3, the DNA is TGTGCCAGTAGGCCTCCGCAGGGCAACCAAGAGACCCAGTACTTC. As protein: CASRPPQGNQETQYF.

This clonotype came up a few times. For a library built for alpha chains, this beta chain is a stray read; little rests on its size. The J gene is TRBJ1-2, the V gene TRBV5-1; 11 positions match TRBD1. This CDR3 spans 15 amino acids. Germline V CDR1 and CDR2: SGHRS, YFSETQ. Trimming at V came to 4 bases and at J to 8 bases, leaving 10 bases not matched to a gene. CDR3 in amino acids: CASSPGTGGSSGYTF. In DNA, the CDR3 is TGCGCCAGCAGCCCCGGGACAGGGGGATCAAGCGGCTACACCTTC.

About this clonotype: This beta chain represents an off-target read in a library built for alpha chains; its size is of limited meaning. The chain recombines TRBV19 with TRBJ2-3, with 11 bases lining up with TRBD2. With V trimmed by 3 bases and J by 1 base, 9 bases remained unmatched. Germline V gives CDR1 LNHDA, CDR2 SQIVND (reference sequence). This CDR3 comprises 18 residues. The CDR3 reads CASSILAGGGLGTDTQYF. CDR3 coding DNA: TGTGCCAGTAGTATCCTAGCGGGGGGAGGACTAGGCACAGATACGCAGTATTTT.